This T cell receptor (beta chain) was obtained from a study of Tregs in tolerant kidney transplant recipients (dated by TCRdb to between 2017 and 2020). Regarding the study in general: The study applied TCRbeta sequencing to find donor-specific regulatory T cells before combined kidney and bone marrow transplantation and then followed those same cells after transplant. Points the paper makes about the study in general: Donor-specific Treg expansion exceeded global Treg expansion in tolerant patients, suggesting antigen-driven rather than nonspecific expansion. Because the study included only a small number of patients, the results must be confirmed in larger populations and under other immunosuppression protocols. Expanding Tregs with activated donor B cells appeared to identify the most biologically relevant and donor-specific TCRbeta repertoire. Biological reproducibility was not examined directly, but technical replication error appeared to be minimal. For some patients the PCR primers changed over time, which made it impossible to compare the samples from those patients at the nucleotide level.

The CDR3 sequence holds 14 residues, the cysteine and phenylalanine included. Only the CDR3 DNA is retained, 42 bases long and in frame from the first base. CDR1 SGHVS and CDR2 FQNEAQ were looked up in the germline V gene. Between the V and J ends, shortened by 1 base and 1 base respectively, the junction contains 7 bases. The transplants used related donors with nonmyeloablative bone marrow transplantation, and mixed chimerism in the human trials was transient. Unstimulated Tregs (CD4+CD25+CD127-), CD4+ non-Tregs (CD4+CD25-), CD4 and CD8 cells were FACS-sorted from thawed PBMCs. The patients were several recipients of combined kidney and bone marrow transplants from the ITN036ST trial, and samples were available only from these trial subjects. Healthy control blood was processed to PBMCs by Ficoll density gradient and cryopreserved, and patient PBMCs were collected before and after transplant. This clone was picked up one time. No antigen is known for it. No much larger clone exists at a distance of one base, and base qualities are not known.

For TCRbeta CDR3 sequencing, genomic DNA was extracted from sorted cells using the QIAGEN DNeasy Blood and Tissue Kit. High-throughput TCRbeta CDR3 sequencing, including PCR amplification with bias correction and internal controls, was performed commercially through immunoSEQ. As for the original processing: Unique productive TCRbeta sequences were defined by CDR3 nucleotide sequence where primers matched, and otherwise by CDR3 amino acid sequence together with Vbeta and Jbeta genes. To correct sorting error, sequences shared between sorted populations at a frequency ratio of 2:1 or less were removed; the rest were assigned to the higher population. Sequences were defined as donor-reactive when expanded at least 5-fold in CFSE-low cells versus unstimulated cells and present at a frequency of at least 0.01% in CFSE-low cells. Repertoire divergence was quantified by Jensen-Shannon divergence calculated from the top 100 TCRbeta sequences ranked by frequency. For any sample with multiple sequencing runs, sorting error was corrected in each run separately before the runs were pooled. TCRdb obtained this table from immuneACCESS and retained in-frame rearrangements with V and J assigned. These tables miss some clones; where compared with another copy, unresolved V genes account for less than half of the shortfall, and the remainder is unexplained. V, J and clone size reflect that table, while D and trimming were determined from the DNA. The sample includes 84,000 or so clones, with more than 85% observed a single time. Together, the top ten hold about 1.5% of the sample.

The specimen comprised CD4+ T cells from blood (PBMCs), sampled 12 months after the transplant. The rearrangement combines TRBV7-8 with TRBJ1-1, with no reliable assignment of the D segment. The TCR comes from a human patient who received a combined kidney and bone marrow transplant. After a transplant, the graft donor may have provided part of the T cells. The DNA sequence is given as TGTGCCAGCAGCTTAGTATCGGGGAACACTGAAGCTTTCTTT. Its translation reads: CASSLVSGNTEAFF.